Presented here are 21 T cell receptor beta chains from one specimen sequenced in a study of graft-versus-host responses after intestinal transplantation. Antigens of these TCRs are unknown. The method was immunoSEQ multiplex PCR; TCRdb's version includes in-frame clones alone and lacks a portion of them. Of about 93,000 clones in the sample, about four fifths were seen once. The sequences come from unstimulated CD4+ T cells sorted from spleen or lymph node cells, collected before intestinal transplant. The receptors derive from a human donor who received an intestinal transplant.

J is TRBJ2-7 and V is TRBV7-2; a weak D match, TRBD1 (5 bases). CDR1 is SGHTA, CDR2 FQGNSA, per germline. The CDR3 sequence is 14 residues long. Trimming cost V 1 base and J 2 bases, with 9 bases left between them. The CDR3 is CASSLGPGPYEQYF. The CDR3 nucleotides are TGTGCCAGCAGCTTAGGTCCAGGGCCCTACGAGCAGTACTTC.

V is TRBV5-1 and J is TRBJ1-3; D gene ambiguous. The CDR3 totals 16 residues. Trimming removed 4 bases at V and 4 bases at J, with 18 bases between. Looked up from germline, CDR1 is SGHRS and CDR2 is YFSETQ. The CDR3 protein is CASSRNAGAGGNTIYF. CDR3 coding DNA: TGCGCCAGCAGCCGCAACGCAGGAGCGGGGGGAAACACCATATATTTT.

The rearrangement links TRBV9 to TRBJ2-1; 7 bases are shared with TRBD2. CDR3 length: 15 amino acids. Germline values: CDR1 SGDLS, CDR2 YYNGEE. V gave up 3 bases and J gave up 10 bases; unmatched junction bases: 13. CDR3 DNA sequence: TGTGCCAGCAGCGCCCGGTCTAGCGGCCGGGGGGAGCAGTTCTTC. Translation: CASSARSSGRGEQFF.

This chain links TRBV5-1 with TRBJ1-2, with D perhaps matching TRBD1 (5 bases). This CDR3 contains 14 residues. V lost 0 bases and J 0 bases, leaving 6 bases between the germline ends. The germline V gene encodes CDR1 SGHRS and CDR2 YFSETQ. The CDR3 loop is CASSLAGTNYGYTF. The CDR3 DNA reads TGCGCCAGCAGCTTGGCAGGGACTAACTATGGCTACACCTTC.

The CDR3 bases are TGCGCCAGCAGCTGGGGACTGGATACGCAGTATTTT. Translation: CASSWGLDTQYF. V and J are TRBV5-1 and TRBJ2-3; tentatively, D is TRBD2 (6 bases). V was clipped by 3 bases and J by 6 bases, with 8 bases between them. CDR1 is SGHRS and CDR2 is YFSETQ in the germline V gene. The CDR3 loop spans 12 amino acids.

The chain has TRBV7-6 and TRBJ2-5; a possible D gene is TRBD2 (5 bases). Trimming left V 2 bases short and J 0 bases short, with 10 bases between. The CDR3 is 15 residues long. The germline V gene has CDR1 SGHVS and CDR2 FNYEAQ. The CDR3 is CASSLWTGYQETQYF. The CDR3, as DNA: TGTGCCAGCAGCTTATGGACTGGGTACCAAGAGACCCAGTACTTC.

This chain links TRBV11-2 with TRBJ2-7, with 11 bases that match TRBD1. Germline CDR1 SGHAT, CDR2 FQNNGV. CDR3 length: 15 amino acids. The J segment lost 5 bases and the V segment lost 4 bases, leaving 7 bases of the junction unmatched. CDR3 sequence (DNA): TGTGCCAGCAGCTCGTGGACAGGGGGCGACGACGAGCAGTACTTC. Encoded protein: CASSSWTGGDDEQYF.

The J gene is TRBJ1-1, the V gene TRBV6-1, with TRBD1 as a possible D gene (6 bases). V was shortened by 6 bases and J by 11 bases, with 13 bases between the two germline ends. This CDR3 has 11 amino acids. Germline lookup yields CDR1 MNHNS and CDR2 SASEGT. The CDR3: CASSAGQRAFF. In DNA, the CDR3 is TGTGCCAGCAGCGCTGGACAGCGGGCTTTCTTT.

CDR3 sequence: CSVERRLAGGETQYF. DNA for the CDR3: TGCAGCGTTGAACGGAGACTAGCGGGAGGAGAGACCCAGTACTTC. The chain recombines TRBV29-1 with TRBJ2-5, with 13 bases identical to TRBD2. Trimming cost V 2 bases and J 4 bases; bases outside gene matches: 4. This CDR3 contains 15 residues. Looked up from germline, CDR1 is SQVTM and CDR2 is ANQGSEA.

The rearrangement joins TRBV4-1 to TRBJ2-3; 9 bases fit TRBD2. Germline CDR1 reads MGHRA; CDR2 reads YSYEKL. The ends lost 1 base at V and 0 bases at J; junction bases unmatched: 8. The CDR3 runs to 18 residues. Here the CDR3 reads CASSQVGTSSTSTDTQYF. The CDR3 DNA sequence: TGCGCCAGCAGCCAAGTTGGGACTAGCTCCACCAGCACAGATACGCAGTATTTT.

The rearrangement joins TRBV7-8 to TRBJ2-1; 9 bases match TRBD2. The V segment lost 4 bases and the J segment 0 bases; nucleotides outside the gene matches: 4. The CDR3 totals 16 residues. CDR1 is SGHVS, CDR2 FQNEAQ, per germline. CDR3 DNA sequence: TGTGCCAGCAGCTGGACTAGCGCCAGCTCCTACAATGAGCAGTTCTTC. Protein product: CASSWTSASSYNEQFF.

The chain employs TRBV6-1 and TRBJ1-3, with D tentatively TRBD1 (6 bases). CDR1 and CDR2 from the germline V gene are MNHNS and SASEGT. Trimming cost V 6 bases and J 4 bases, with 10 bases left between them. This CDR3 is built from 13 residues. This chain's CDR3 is CASSTGQGNTIYF. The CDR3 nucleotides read TGTGCCAGCAGCACCGGACAGGGAAACACCATATATTTT.

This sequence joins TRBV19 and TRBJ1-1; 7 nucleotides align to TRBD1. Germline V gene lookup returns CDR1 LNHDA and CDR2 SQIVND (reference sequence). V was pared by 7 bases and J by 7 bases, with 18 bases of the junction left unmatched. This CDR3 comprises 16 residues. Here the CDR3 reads CASTLGTVRFNGEAFF. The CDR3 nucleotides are TGTGCCAGTACCCTGGGGACAGTGAGGTTCAATGGTGAAGCTTTCTTT.

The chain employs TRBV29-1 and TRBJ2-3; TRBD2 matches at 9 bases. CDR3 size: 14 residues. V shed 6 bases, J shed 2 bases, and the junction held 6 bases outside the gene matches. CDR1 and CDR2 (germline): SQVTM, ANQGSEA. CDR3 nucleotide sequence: TGCAGCGTAGCGACTAGCGGAAACACAGATACGCAGTATTTT. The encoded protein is CSVATSGNTDTQYF.

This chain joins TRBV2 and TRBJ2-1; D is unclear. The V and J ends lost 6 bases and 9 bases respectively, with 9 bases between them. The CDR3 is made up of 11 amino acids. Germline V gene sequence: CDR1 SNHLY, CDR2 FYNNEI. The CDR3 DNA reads TGTGCCAGCAGGGAGAGCATTGAGCAGTTCTTC. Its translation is CASRESIEQFF.

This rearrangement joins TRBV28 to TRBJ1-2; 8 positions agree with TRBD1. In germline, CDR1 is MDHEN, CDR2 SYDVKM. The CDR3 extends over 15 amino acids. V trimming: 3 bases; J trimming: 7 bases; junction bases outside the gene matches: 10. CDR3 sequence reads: CASSFLGQGGGGYTF. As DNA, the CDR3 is TGTGCCAGCAGTTTCCTCGGACAGGGAGGTGGTGGCTACACCTTC.

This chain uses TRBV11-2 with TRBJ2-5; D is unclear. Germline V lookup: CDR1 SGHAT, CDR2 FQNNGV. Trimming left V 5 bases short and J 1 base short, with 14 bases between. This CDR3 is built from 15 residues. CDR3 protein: CASSTARRSQETQYF. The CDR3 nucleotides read TGTGCCAGCAGCACCGCCCGGCGGTCCCAAGAGACCCAGTACTTC.

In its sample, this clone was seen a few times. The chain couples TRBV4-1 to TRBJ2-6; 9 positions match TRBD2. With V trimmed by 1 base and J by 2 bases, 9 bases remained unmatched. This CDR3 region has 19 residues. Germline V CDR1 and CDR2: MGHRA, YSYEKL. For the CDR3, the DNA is TGCGCCAGCAGCCAAGTGGCTAGCGGGACCCTCGCTGGGGCCAACGTCCTGACTTTC. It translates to CASSQVASGTLAGANVLTF.

CDR3 nucleotide sequence: TGTGCCAGCAGCTCCAGGGTGCCGAACACTGAAGCTTTCTTT. Amino acid sequence: CASSSRVPNTEAFF. The chain carries TRBV7-9 and TRBJ1-1; possible D gene TRBD1, 5 bases. Germline V gene lookup returns CDR1 SEHNR and CDR2 FQNEAQ (reference sequence). Trimming left V 4 bases short and J 1 base short, with 10 bases between. The CDR3 covers 14 residues.

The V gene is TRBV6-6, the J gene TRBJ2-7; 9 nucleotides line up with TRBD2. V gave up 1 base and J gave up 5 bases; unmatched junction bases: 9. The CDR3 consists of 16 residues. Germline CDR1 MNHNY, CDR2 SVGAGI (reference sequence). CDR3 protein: CASSYLRLAASDEQYF. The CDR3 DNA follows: TGTGCCAGCAGTTACTTGAGACTAGCGGCTTCGGACGAGCAGTACTTC.

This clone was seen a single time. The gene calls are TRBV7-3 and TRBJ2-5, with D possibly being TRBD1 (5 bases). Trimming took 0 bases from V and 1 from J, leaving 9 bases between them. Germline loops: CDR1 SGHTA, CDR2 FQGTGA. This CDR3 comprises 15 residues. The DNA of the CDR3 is TGTGCCAGCAGCTTAACCCCCCAGGGCCAAGAGACCCAGTACTTC. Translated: CASSLTPQGQETQYF.